The 25 T cell receptor beta chains given below trace back to one sample, sequenced in a study of early T cells in non-severe SARS-CoV-2 infection. TCRdb recomputed calls from the 5' RACE reads with MiXCR, one row per CDR3 protein. The top ten hold around a fifth of the sample, which has roughly 120,000 distinct CDR3 sequences, 15% seen once. Sample: whole blood. Every receptor here comes from an adult who was a healthcare worker with PCR-confirmed SARS-CoV-2 infection or an uninfected control (not recorded which).

This clonotype has only a few counts. Here the CDR3 DNA reads TGTGCCAGCAGTGAATCCAACAGAAACTATGGCTACACCTTC. It is translated as CASSESNRNYGYTF. This chain joins TRBV25-1 and TRBJ1-2; no firm D call. Germline CDR1 and CDR2: MGHDK and SYGVNS. CDR3 length: 14 amino acids. The V gene lost 1 base and the J gene lost 2 bases, with 8 bases spanning the gap.

This clonotype was seen repeatedly, ten times or more. The chain couples TRBV5-1 to TRBJ2-5; D possibly corresponds to TRBD1 (6 bases). Trimming left V 4 bases short and J 4 bases short, with 14 bases between. Germline V CDR1 and CDR2: SGHRS, YFSETQ. The CDR3 covers 14 residues. The CDR3 spells CASSASRDTETQYF. Here the CDR3 DNA reads TGCGCCAGCAGCGCGTCCCGGGACACAGAGACCCAGTACTTC.

This clonotype has more than one count but fewer than ten. This chain joins TRBV9 and TRBJ1-2; D not resolved. The CDR3 is made up of 15 amino acids. Trimming removed 0 bases at V and 0 bases at J, with 9 bases between. Germline CDR1 and CDR2: SGDLS and YYNGEE. For the CDR3, the DNA is TGTGCCAGCAGCGTAGAATCCGGAGCTAACTATGGCTACACCTTC. It specifies CASSVESGANYGYTF.

V and J are TRBV12-3 or TRBV12-4 and TRBJ1-4; TRBD1 matches at 8 bases. The junction had 13 bases not matched to a gene; V was cut back by 5 bases and J by 8 bases. The CDR3 covers 16 residues. DNA for the CDR3: TGTGCCAGCAGTCACTCAGGACAGGGACAAGAGGAAAAACTGTTTTTT. It yields the protein CASSHSGQGQEEKLFF.

The V and J genes are TRBV18 and TRBJ2-1; possibly TRBD2 for D (6 bases). Germline V gene sequence: CDR1 KGHSH, CDR2 LQKENI. Trimming shortened V by 5 bases and J by 9 bases, and 23 bases separated the two germline ends. The CDR3 totals 16 residues. CDR3 region: CASSTPLAPGLGEQFF. CDR3 sequence (DNA): TGTGCCAGCTCAACTCCCCTAGCGCCGGGCCTAGGTGAGCAGTTCTTC.

The chain uses TRBV12-3 or TRBV12-4 and TRBJ2-3; perhaps D is TRBD1 or TRBD2 (5 bases each). The CDR3 totals 12 residues. Trimming shortened V by 5 bases and J by 7 bases, and 10 bases separated the two germline ends. In DNA form, the CDR3 reads TGTGCCAGCAGTCGGGACCGAAATACGCAGTATTTT. Its protein is CASSRDRNTQYF.

This clonotype was picked up a small number of times. The chain uses TRBV20-1 and TRBJ1-2; 7 positions agree with TRBD1. The germline CDR1 and CDR2 sequences are DFQATT and SNEGSKA (reference sequence). V gave up 6 bases and J gave up 2 bases; unmatched junction bases: 6. This CDR3 comprises 13 residues. CDR3 residues: CSAVPGQNYGYTF. The CDR3 coding sequence is TGCAGTGCCGTTCCGGGACAGAACTATGGCTACACCTTC.

The rearrangement links TRBV6-2 or TRBV6-3 to TRBJ2-7, with 8 positions matching TRBD2. Trimming cost V 6 bases and J 0 bases; bases outside gene matches: 7. Germline CDR1 reads MNHEY; CDR2 reads SVGEGT. This CDR3 is 15 amino acids long. CDR3 protein: CASRRPGTSSYEQYF. The CDR3 coding sequence is TGTGCCAGCAGACGGCCGGGGACTAGCTCCTACGAGCAGTACTTC.

The chain couples TRBV4-1 to TRBJ2-1; D remains ambiguous. The CDR3 length is 16 residues. CDR1 and CDR2 from the germline V gene are MGHRA and YSYEKL. V lost 4 bases to trimming and J lost 0 bases, with 13 bases between them. The CDR3 nucleotides are TGCGCCAGCAGCCTTAAAGGGTGGGACTCCTACAATGAGCAGTTCTTC. Protein: CASSLKGWDSYNEQFF.

This clonotype was seen more than once but under ten times. The chain links TRBV20-1 to TRBJ2-2, with unresolved D. The CDR3 has 13 amino acids. From germline, CDR1 is DFQATT and CDR2 SNEGSKA (reference sequence). With 1 base removed from V and 6 bases from J, the gap between germline ends came to 9 bases. CDR3 region: CSARGGRPGELFF. The CDR3 DNA is TGCAGTGCTAGAGGCGGTCGACCCGGGGAGCTGTTTTTT.

The chain has TRBV18 and TRBJ2-7; D remains ambiguous. CDR1 is KGHSH and CDR2 is LQKENI in the germline V gene. V was pared by 0 bases and J by 0 bases, with 6 bases between. The CDR3 runs to 14 residues. CDR3 bases: TGTGCCAGCTCACCACCTACGGACTCCTACGAGCAGTACTTC. As protein: CASSPPTDSYEQYF.

The rearrangement uses TRBV6-6 and TRBJ2-2; D is unresolved. V lost 0 bases, J lost 1 base, and 6 bases lay in between. This CDR3 has 15 amino acids. CDR1 MNHNY and CDR2 SVGAGI come from the germline V gene (reference sequence). This CDR3 reads CASSYSRQNTGELFF. In DNA form, the CDR3 reads TGTGCCAGCAGTTACTCCAGGCAGAACACCGGGGAGCTGTTTTTT.

This clonotype was seen only a few times. The gene calls are TRBV24-1 and TRBJ1-1; no definite D call. The CDR3 consists of 13 residues. Germline V gives CDR1 KGHDR, CDR2 SFDVKD. V lost 4 bases and J 1 base, leaving 6 bases between the germline ends. Written as DNA, the CDR3 is TGTGCCACCAGTGACGCAGAGAACACTGAAGCTTTCTTT. Its protein is CATSDAENTEAFF.

This chain joins TRBV5-8 and TRBJ2-5; D unresolved. Deletions cut 2 bases from V and 1 base from J, with 9 bases between. CDR1 is SGHTS, CDR2 YDEGEE, per germline. This CDR3 has 14 amino acids. The CDR3 reads CASSFGLLQETQYF. CDR3 DNA: TGTGCCAGCAGCTTTGGCCTTCTCCAAGAGACCCAGTACTTC.

V and J are TRBV7-3 and TRBJ1-1; no clear D. Germline lookup yields CDR1 SGHTA and CDR2 FQGTGA. V was shortened by 4 bases and J by 1 base, with 10 bases between the two germline ends. The CDR3 covers 14 residues. CDR3 residues: CASSSHSGNTEAFF. CDR3 DNA sequence: TGTGCCAGCAGCTCTCATTCAGGGAACACTGAAGCTTTCTTT.

The chain is built from TRBV30 and TRBJ1-3; TRBD1 is a possible D gene (6 bases). CDR1 is GTSNPN and CDR2 is SVGIG in the germline V gene (reference sequence). The V end was cut by 6 bases, the J end by 0 bases, with 18 bases between. This CDR3 contains 16 residues. The CDR3 is CACLQGSSYSGNTIYF. The CDR3 DNA reads TGTGCCTGCCTACAGGGAAGCTCTTACTCTGGAAACACCATATATTTT.

The J gene is TRBJ1-2, the V gene TRBV20-1; D is unclear. Germline V gene sequence: CDR1 DFQATT, CDR2 SNEGSKA (reference sequence). V lost 6 bases and J 0 bases, leaving 11 bases between the germline ends. The CDR3 is 13 amino acids. For the CDR3, the DNA is TGCAGTGCCCCAATCGGGGCTAACTATGGCTACACCTTC. This translates into CSAPIGANYGYTF.

This clonotype showed up just a few times. The chain uses TRBV12-3 or TRBV12-4 and TRBJ1-5, with 7 nucleotides matching TRBD1. With V trimmed by 5 bases and J by 5 bases, 3 bases remained unmatched. The CDR3 is 13 amino acids. This chain's CDR3 is CASSGQVDQPQHF. In DNA form, the CDR3 reads TGTGCCAGCAGTGGACAGGTAGATCAGCCCCAGCATTTT.

This clonotype was found a few times. CDR3 sequence reads: CASGLGSQETQYF. Here the CDR3 DNA reads TGTGCCAGCGGGCTAGGAAGTCAAGAGACCCAGTACTTC. The V gene is TRBV6-6, the J gene TRBJ2-5; D call uncertain. The ends were cut back, 8 bases at V and 2 bases at J, with 12 bases in the middle. The CDR3 spans 13 residues. CDR1 is MNHNY and CDR2 is SVGAGI in the germline V gene (reference sequence).

The V gene is TRBV7-9, the J gene TRBJ1-2; D remains ambiguous. CDR1 SEHNR and CDR2 FQNEAQ come from the germline V gene (reference sequence). The V end was cut by 1 base, the J end by 0 bases, with 3 bases between. This CDR3 is built from 13 residues. The CDR3 nucleotides read TGTGCCAGCAGCTTAGTTTCTAACTATGGCTACACCTTC. This sequence encodes CASSLVSNYGYTF.

The chain couples TRBV12-3 or TRBV12-4 to TRBJ2-3; TRBD1 agrees at 9 bases. The CDR3 runs 15 residues. The V gene end was trimmed by 4 bases and the J gene end by 4 bases; junction bases not matched to a gene: 6. Written as DNA, the CDR3 is TGTGCCAGCAGTTCAGGGACAGGGATCTCAGATACGCAGTATTTT. Translated, it gives CASSSGTGISDTQYF.

This chain links TRBV6-1 with TRBJ2-3, with D unresolved. This CDR3 has 11 residues. Trimming took 6 bases from V and 9 from J, leaving 10 bases between them. The V gene's germline CDR1 is MNHNS and CDR2 SASEGT. The CDR3 loop is CASRYGSTQYF. In nucleotides, the CDR3 is TGTGCCAGCAGATACGGTTCGACGCAGTATTTT.

J is TRBJ2-3 and V is TRBV29-1; 9 positions match TRBD1. Germline V CDR1 and CDR2: SQVTM, ANQGSEA. Losses at the gene ends were 3 bases for V and 2 bases for J; bases not matched to a gene: 6. This CDR3 has 15 residues. Here the CDR3 DNA reads TGCAGCGTTGACCGGACAGGGGAGGTCACAGATACGCAGTATTTT. It specifies CSVDRTGEVTDTQYF.

The CDR3 sequence is CASSLGWSLQETQYF. CDR3 DNA sequence: TGCGCCAGCAGCTTGGGCTGGAGTCTCCAAGAGACCCAGTACTTC. The V gene is TRBV5-1, the J gene TRBJ2-5; D call uncertain. V was clipped by 0 bases and J by 1 base, with 10 bases between them. Germline CDR1 SGHRS, CDR2 YFSETQ. This CDR3 is built from 15 residues.

The CDR3 DNA reads TGTGCCAGCAGCTTAGGACGGATGATGGGAGCTTTCTTT. This codes for CASSLGRMMGAFF. The V and J genes are TRBV7-9 and TRBJ1-1; D not resolved. Germline V gene data show CDR1 as SEHNR and CDR2 as FQNEAQ (reference sequence). There are 13 residues in the CDR3. V lost 1 base and J lost 10, with 13 bases in between.